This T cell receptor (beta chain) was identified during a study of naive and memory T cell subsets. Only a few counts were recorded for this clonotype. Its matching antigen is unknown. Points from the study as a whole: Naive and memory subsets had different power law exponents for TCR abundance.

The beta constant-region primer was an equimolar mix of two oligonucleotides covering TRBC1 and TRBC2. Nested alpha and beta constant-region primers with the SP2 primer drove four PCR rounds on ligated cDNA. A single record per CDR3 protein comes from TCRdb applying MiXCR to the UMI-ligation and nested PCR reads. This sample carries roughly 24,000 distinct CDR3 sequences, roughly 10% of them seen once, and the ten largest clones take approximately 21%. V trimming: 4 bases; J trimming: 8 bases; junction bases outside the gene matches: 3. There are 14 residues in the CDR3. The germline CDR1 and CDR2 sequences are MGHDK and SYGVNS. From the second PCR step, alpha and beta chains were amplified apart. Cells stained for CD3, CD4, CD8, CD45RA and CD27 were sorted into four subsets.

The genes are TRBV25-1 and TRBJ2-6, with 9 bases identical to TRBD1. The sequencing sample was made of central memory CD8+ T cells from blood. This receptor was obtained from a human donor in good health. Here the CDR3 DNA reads TGTGCCAGCAGTGGGACAGGGGAGTCCAACGTCCTGACTTTC. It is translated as CASSGTGESNVLTF. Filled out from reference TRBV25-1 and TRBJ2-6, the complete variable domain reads EADIYQTPRYLVIGTGKKITLECSQTMGHDKMYWYQQDPGMELHLIHYSYGVNSTEKGDLSSESTVSRIRTEHFPLTLESARPSHTSQYLCASSGTGESNVLTFGAGSRLTVL.